This T cell receptor beta chain originates from a study of blood T cell repertoires in COVID-19. Overall study context: The samples span acute and convalescent COVID-19 from the United States, Italy and Spain. Sources were T cells, B-cell-depleted T cells, or PBMCs; the material itself was cDNA or gDNA.

V gave up 0 bases and J gave up 0 bases, with 7 bases separating them. The CDR3 extends over 15 amino acids. From germline, CDR1 is SGDLS and CDR2 YYNGEE. In the source study's methods: Amplification of reference gene primers was used by the study to estimate nucleated cell counts. Assay: immunoSEQ multiplex PCR; the TCRdb copy retains only in-frame clones and omits some. V, J and clone size derive from that table, while D and trimming were established from the DNA sequence. The table records about 100,000 clones, about 90% of them present only once. The receptor comes from a man older than 75 with acute or convalescent COVID-19. Material for sequencing was peripheral blood. V is TRBV9 and J is TRBJ1-3; D is unclear. The CDR3 DNA reads TGTGCCAGCAGCGTAGGTGGGAGCTCTGGAAACACCATATATTTT. Encoded protein: CASSVGGSSGNTIYF.